By share, the clone carrying this T cell receptor beta chain ranks as medium-sized. The sample originates from a study of blood T cell repertoires in COVID-19. Across the study: Donors in the United States, Italy and Spain gave samples during acute or convalescent COVID-19. PBMCs, B-cell-depleted T cells, or T cells provided the cDNA or gDNA that made up the material.

In the source study's methods: By means of reference gene primer amplification, nucleated cell counts were estimated. TCRdb's copy holds only in-frame clones and misses some; the assay was immunoSEQ multiplex PCR. The D gene and trimming were derived from the DNA, and the V and J assignments and clone size from that table. Of tens of thousands of clones detected, 91% appear once; the ten largest clones hold roughly 8.6%. The CDR3 loop spans 18 amino acids. CDR1 KGHDR and CDR2 SFDVKD come from the germline V gene. V gave up 4 bases and J gave up 0 bases; unmatched junction bases: 7. The sequence was obtained from a human donor in a cohort sampled during active COVID-19. The sequenced sample was peripheral blood. This sequence joins TRBV24-1 and TRBJ1-6; 8 bases agree with TRBD1. This CDR3 reads CATSEPRDRSSYNSPLHF. The CDR3 DNA is TGTGCCACCAGTGAACCCCGGGACAGGAGCTCCTATAATTCACCCCTCCACTTT.